This T cell receptor (beta chain) is drawn from a study of blood T cell repertoires in COVID-19. About the study: COVID-19 samples collected from the United States, Italy and Spain covered acute and convalescent phases. The analysed material was cDNA or gDNA that came from T cells, B-cell-depleted T cells, or PBMCs.

The CDR3 totals 14 residues. Trimming left V 3 bases short and J 2 bases short, with 10 bases between. Germline lookup yields CDR1 SNHLY and CDR2 FYNNEI. Original methodology: Nucleated cell counts were estimated from reference gene primer amplification. Generated by immunoSEQ multiplex PCR, the TCRdb table keeps only in-frame clones and is missing some. Clone size and V and J calls were adopted from that table, with D and trimming inferred from the DNA. The data show approximately 180,000 clones, about 93% seen once. Sequenced: peripheral blood. The gene calls are TRBV2 and TRBJ1-1; TRBD1 might be the D (6 bases). This clonotype originated in a man aged 45 to 65 with acute or convalescent COVID-19. The CDR3: CASSDAGANTEAFF. The CDR3 region has the DNA TGTGCCAGCAGTGACGCAGGGGCTAACACTGAAGCTTTCTTT.